The 9 T cell receptor beta chains reported below all come from one sample, sequenced in a study of neoadjuvant anti-PD-1 for oral cavity cancer. The assay was immunoSEQ multiplex PCR, and TCRdb's table has in-frame clones only and misses some. This sample has approximately 83,000 clones, with about 80% found just once. The source was PBMCs, collected before nivolumab (anti-PD-1) treatment. Receptors were obtained from a person between 40 and 85 years old with oral cavity squamous cell carcinoma.

V usage is TRBV4-1 and J usage is TRBJ2-7; the D gene is possibly TRBD1 (5 bases). CDR3 length equals 14 residues. The V end was cut by 1 base, the J end by 5 bases, with 12 bases between. CDR1 is MGHRA and CDR2 is YSYEKL in the germline V gene. Here the CDR3 reads CASSQVTGPNEQYF. CDR3 in DNA: TGCGCCAGCAGCCAAGTTACAGGTCCCAACGAGCAGTACTTC.

The chain recombines TRBV30 with TRBJ1-5, with D hard to call. Germline CDR1 GTSNPN, CDR2 SVGIG (reference sequence). V lost 1 base, J lost 9 bases, and 10 bases lay in between. This CDR3 is 12 amino acids long. CDR3 in DNA: TGTGCCTGGAGTGGACCTGGCGGGCCCCAGCATTTT. Translation gives CAWSGPGGPQHF.

The chain has TRBV4-2 and TRBJ2-2; 7 bases are shared with TRBD2. This CDR3 has 17 amino acids. In germline, CDR1 is LGHNA, CDR2 YNFKEQ. Trimming at V came to 4 bases and at J to 0 bases, leaving 8 bases not matched to a gene. The CDR3 region is CASSPMGLAANTGELFF. CDR3 DNA sequence: TGTGCCAGCAGCCCTATGGGGCTAGCGGCGAACACCGGGGAGCTGTTTTTT.

The J gene is TRBJ1-1, the V gene TRBV19; no definite D call. The CDR3 length is 15 residues. The V gene's germline CDR1 is LNHDA and CDR2 SQIVND (reference sequence). Trimming removed 5 bases at V and 3 bases at J, with 16 bases between. This chain's CDR3 is CASSVPNRRDTEAFF. In DNA, the CDR3 is TGTGCCAGTAGTGTACCCAACCGAAGGGACACTGAAGCTTTCTTT.

V and J are TRBV7-8 and TRBJ1-2; 9 nucleotides align to TRBD1. CDR3 length: 16 amino acids. The ends lost 7 bases at V and 7 bases at J; junction bases unmatched: 16. CDR1 is SGHVS, CDR2 FQNEAQ, per germline. CDR3 bases: TGTGCCAGCATCACCTTCATCCGGGACAGGGACGGTGGCTACACCTTC. It specifies CASITFIRDRDGGYTF.

This clone was counted a few times. The chain has TRBV2 and TRBJ1-1; a possible D gene is TRBD1 (5 bases). The CDR3 extends over 14 amino acids. Deletions cut 6 bases from V and 1 base from J, with 12 bases between. Germline assignment: CDR1 SNHLY and CDR2 FYNNEI. The CDR3 loop reads CASSSTGANTEAFF. The DNA for the CDR3 is TGTGCCAGCAGCAGTACAGGCGCGAACACTGAAGCTTTCTTT. Full variable domain (remainder filled in from reference TRBV2 and TRBJ1-1): EPEVTQTPSHQVTQMGQEVILRCVPISNHLYFYWYRQILGQKVEFLVSFYNNEISEKSEIFDDQFSVERPDGSNFTLKIRSTKLEDSAMYFCASSSTGANTEAFFGQGTRLTVV.

This clone is termed medium-sized. The V and J genes are TRBV27 and TRBJ2-3; possibly TRBD1 for D (6 bases). The germline V and J ends were trimmed by 5 bases and 5 bases, with 17 bases remaining between them. The CDR3 sequence is 15 residues long. The germline CDR1 and CDR2 sequences are MNHEY and SMNVEV (reference sequence). The CDR3 coding sequence is TGTGCCAGCAGTCTCGCCCGGGACATCCAAGATACGCAGTATTTT. This codes for CASSLARDIQDTQYF.

The chain carries TRBV30 and TRBJ1-3; weak D call: TRBD1 (5 bases). The CDR3 spans 14 residues. Germline V gives CDR1 GTSNPN, CDR2 SVGIG (reference sequence). V lost 1 base, J lost 4 bases, and 11 bases lay in between. The CDR3 protein is CAWSAGAMGNTIYF. The CDR3 nucleotides are TGTGCCTGGAGTGCCGGGGCGATGGGAAACACCATATATTTT. The full variable domain, completed using reference TRBV30 and TRBJ1-3, is SQTIHQWPATLVQPVGSPLSLECTVEGTSNPNLYWYRQAAGRGLQLLFYSVGIGQISSEVPQNLSASRPQDRQFILSSKKLLLSDSGFYLCAWSAGAMGNTIYFGEGSWLTVV.

This rearrangement joins TRBV30 to TRBJ1-5, with 7 bases matching TRBD1. CDR1 is GTSNPN and CDR2 is SVGIG in the germline V gene (reference sequence). J lost 0 bases, V lost 2 bases, and 7 bases had no gene match. The CDR3 contains 16 residues. The CDR3 DNA follows: TGTGCCTGGAGTAGAGGCAGGGGGAATAGCAATCAGCCCCAGCATTTT. Residues: CAWSRGRGNSNQPQHF.